Shown below are 23 T cell receptor beta chains from a single sample sequenced in a study of CD8 T cells in ankylosing spondylitis. Notes on the study in general: Characteristic of ankylosing spondylitis blood, it appeared, was a TCR beta motif comprising several highly homologous variants.

From the 5' RACE reads, TCRdb called clonotypes with MiXCR, one entry per CDR3 protein. This sample carries about 750,000 distinct CDR3 sequences, under 20% of them seen once, and the ten largest clones take approximately 18%. Their target antigens are unknown. Sequenced input: blood, either unsorted or a sorted T cell fraction (not recorded which). The receptors were sampled from a male donor with ankylosing spondylitis.

The sample holds a few counts of this clonotype. The V gene is TRBV4-3, the J gene TRBJ1-1; D is possibly TRBD1 (6 bases). The CDR3 runs 13 residues. V shed 3 bases and J shed 3 bases, with 8 bases lying between them. Germline loops: CDR1 LGHNA, CDR2 YSLEER. The CDR3, as DNA: TGCGCCAGCAGCCATAAGGGGGACACTGAAGCTTTCTTT. Protein sequence: CASSHKGDTEAFF.

This clonotype was seen more than once but under ten times. The V gene is TRBV20-1, the J gene TRBJ2-2; weak D call: TRBD2 (6 bases). Trimming removed 5 bases from V and 5 bases from J, with 18 bases in between. The germline V gene encodes CDR1 DFQATT and CDR2 SNEGSKA (reference sequence). The CDR3 runs 15 residues. The DNA of the CDR3 is TGCAGTGCTGGAAAACCGGGACTTCGAACCGGGGAGCTGTTTTTT. Amino acid sequence: CSAGKPGLRTGELFF.

J is TRBJ2-5 and V is TRBV5-1; 8 bases map to TRBD2. The CDR3 runs to 14 residues. Germline assignment: CDR1 SGHRS and CDR2 YFSETQ. J lost 2 bases, V lost 5 bases, and 5 bases had no gene match. CDR3 in amino acids: CASSGAGGQETQYF. Here the CDR3 DNA reads TGCGCCAGCAGTGGGGCGGGGGGTCAAGAGACCCAGTACTTC.

The genes are TRBV14 and TRBJ2-1; D perhaps matches TRBD2 (5 bases). The CDR3 loop spans 16 amino acids. Germline CDR1 and CDR2: SGHDN and FVKESK. The ends were cut back, 0 bases at V and 3 bases at J, with 12 bases in the middle. The CDR3: CASSQELGDYYNEQFF. CDR3 nucleotides: TGTGCCAGCAGCCAAGAATTGGGTGACTACTACAATGAGCAGTTCTTC.

This clonotype was observed at least ten times. This sequence joins TRBV12-3 or TRBV12-4 and TRBJ2-4; no reliable D call. This CDR3 has 13 residues. V lost 3 bases and J 1 base, leaving 4 bases between the germline ends. CDR3 in DNA: TGTGCCAGCAGTTTGGGCGCCAAAAACATTCAGTACTTC. Amino acids: CASSLGAKNIQYF.

This chain's CDR3 is CASSFGRDEFETQYF. DNA for the CDR3: TGTGCCAGCAGTTTCGGCAGAGACGAGTTTGAGACCCAGTACTTC. This chain links TRBV12-3 or TRBV12-4 with TRBJ2-5; D gene unclear. The CDR3 sequence is 15 residues long. Trimming left V 3 bases short and J 5 bases short, with 16 bases between.

This clonotype was seen just once. The rearrangement uses TRBV6-1 and TRBJ2-1, with 14 bases lining up with TRBD2. Losses at the gene ends were 7 bases for V and 7 bases for J; bases not matched to a gene: 6. The CDR3 consists of 15 residues. CDR1 is MNHNS and CDR2 is SASEGT in the germline V gene. The CDR3 is CASNLGLAGVNEQFF. The CDR3 nucleotides read TGTGCCAGCAATCTGGGACTAGCGGGAGTTAATGAGCAGTTCTTC.

The chain carries TRBV5-1 and TRBJ2-2; TRBD1 matches at 8 bases. The germline V gene has CDR1 SGHRS and CDR2 YFSETQ. J was trimmed by 0 bases and V by 2 bases; bases with no gene match: 6. CDR3 length: 17 residues. The CDR3 sequence: CASSFEGQDANTGELFF. DNA for the CDR3: TGCGCCAGCAGCTTCGAGGGACAGGACGCGAACACCGGGGAGCTGTTTTTT. The full variable domain, in which reference TRBV5-1 and TRBJ2-2 provide the parts outside the CDR3, is KAGVTQTPRYLIKTRGQQVTLSCSPISGHRSVSWYQQTPGQGLQFLFEYFSETQRNKGNFPGRFSGRQFSNSRSEMNVSTLELGDSALYLCASSFEGQDANTGELFFGEGSRLTVL.

The rearrangement joins TRBV28 to TRBJ2-1; D may be TRBD1 or TRBD2 (6 bases each). The CDR3 extends over 13 amino acids. Germline CDR1 is MDHEN and CDR2 is SYDVKM. The DNA of the CDR3 is TGTGGGGCGGGACATAGCTCCTACAATGAGCAGTTCTTC. Translating gives CGAGHSSYNEQFF.

The V and J genes are TRBV5-1 and TRBJ2-3, with 10 bases fitting TRBD2. Germline CDR1 reads SGHRS; CDR2 reads YFSETQ. Trimming at V came to 5 bases and at J to 4 bases, leaving 4 bases not matched to a gene. CDR3 size: 14 residues. For the CDR3, the DNA is TGCGCCAGCAGTTACGGACTAGCGGCAGATACGCAGTATTTT. Translated: CASSYGLAADTQYF. Based on the CDR3 plus reference TRBV5-1 and TRBJ2-3, the full variable domain is KAGVTQTPRYLIKTRGQQVTLSCSPISGHRSVSWYQQTPGQGLQFLFEYFSETQRNKGNFPGRFSGRQFSNSRSEMNVSTLELGDSALYLCASSYGLAADTQYFGPGTRLTVL.

This clonotype appeared many times. J is TRBJ1-5 and V is TRBV4-1; the D gene is possibly TRBD1 (5 bases). Germline assignment: CDR1 MGHRA and CDR2 YSYEKL. Deletions cut 1 base from V and 2 bases from J, with 18 bases between. The CDR3 contains 18 residues. CDR3 nucleotides: TGCGCCAGCAGCCAAGGGAGTCTGGGGGTGAGTGGCAATCAGCCCCAGCATTTT. Translation gives CASSQGSLGVSGNQPQHF.

The chain carries TRBV6-1 and TRBJ2-3; the match to TRBD1 covers 8 bases. The CDR3 extends over 15 amino acids. Germline V gene lookup returns CDR1 MNHNS and CDR2 SASEGT. J gave up 3 bases and V 5 bases, and 7 bases lay outside the gene matches. CDR3 residues: CASSPRTGRTDTQYF. CDR3 nucleotide sequence: TGTGCCAGCAGTCCGAGGACAGGGAGAACAGATACGCAGTATTTT.

The chain is built from TRBV12-3 or TRBV12-4 and TRBJ2-7; the match to TRBD1 covers 8 bases. The length of the CDR3 is 15 residues. J was trimmed by 5 bases and V by 2 bases; bases with no gene match: 8. The CDR3 reads CASSLLRGPANEQYF. As DNA, the CDR3 is TGTGCCAGCAGTTTACTCAGGGGGCCTGCCAACGAGCAGTACTTC.

This rearrangement joins TRBV29-1 to TRBJ2-3, with D tentatively TRBD2 (5 bases). Germline values: CDR1 SQVTM, CDR2 ANQGSEA. The V gene lost 3 bases and the J gene lost 0 bases, with 22 bases spanning the gap. The length of the CDR3 is 18 residues. CDR3 amino acids: CSVEAFWSGSHSTDTQYF. CDR3 coding DNA: TGCAGCGTTGAGGCCTTTTGGAGCGGAAGCCACAGCACAGATACGCAGTATTTT.

The sample holds a few counts of this clonotype. This chain joins TRBV7-2 and TRBJ2-3; a weak D match, TRBD2 (6 bases). Germline CDR1 reads SGHTA; CDR2 reads FQGNSA. The CDR3 has 14 residues. The V end lost 5 bases, the J end lost 4 bases, and 13 bases lay between the germline ends. The DNA of the CDR3 is TGTGCCAGCAGCCCGTCTGCGGGGCCAGATACGCAGTATTTT. Amino acid sequence: CASSPSAGPDTQYF.

This clonotype was found a few times. This chain joins TRBV7-9 and TRBJ1-1, with 7 bases fitting TRBD1. CDR3 length: 15 residues. V shed 5 bases and J 10 bases; nucleotides not matched to a gene: 16. In germline, CDR1 is SEHNR, CDR2 FQNEAQ (reference sequence). This chain's CDR3 is CASSPTGFWLVGAFF. As DNA, the CDR3 is TGTGCCAGCAGCCCGACAGGGTTTTGGCTGGTTGGAGCTTTCTTT.

The rearrangement joins TRBV11-2 to TRBJ2-2; 10 bases agree with TRBD2. There are 16 residues in the CDR3. With 4 bases clipped from V and 6 bases from J, the junction kept 8 bases outside the gene matches. Germline CDR1 reads SGHAT; CDR2 reads FQNNGV. The CDR3 sequence: CASSYELAGRAGELFF. The CDR3 coding sequence is TGTGCCAGCAGCTACGAACTAGCGGGGCGCGCCGGGGAGCTGTTTTTT.

The chain couples TRBV6-5 to TRBJ2-7; no reliable D call. Trimming took 0 bases from V and 6 from J, leaving 9 bases between them. Germline V gene data show CDR1 as MNHEY and CDR2 as SVGAGI. The CDR3 loop spans 13 amino acids. DNA of the CDR3: TGTGCCAGCAGTTACTCTTGGATTAGCGAGCAGTACTTC. This codes for CASSYSWISEQYF.

This clonotype was observed a few times. V gene TRBV12-3 or TRBV12-4 combines with J gene TRBJ2-2; D unclear. Trimming took 6 bases from V and 6 from J, leaving 14 bases between them. The CDR3 sequence is 14 residues long. CDR3 sequence reads: CASRAVGEAGELFF. DNA of the CDR3: TGTGCCAGCAGGGCGGTAGGAGAAGCCGGGGAGCTGTTTTTT.

The gene calls are TRBV6-1 and TRBJ1-2, with TRBD1 matching 8 bases. Germline V gene lookup returns CDR1 MNHNS and CDR2 SASEGT. Trimming at V came to 6 bases and at J to 7 bases, leaving 13 bases not matched to a gene. The CDR3 totals 15 residues. Here the CDR3 DNA reads TGTGCCAGCAGCCCTAGACAGGGGAGGTCGGGTGGCTACACCTTC. It yields the protein CASSPRQGRSGGYTF.

CDR3: CASSLAGFTYEQYF. The CDR3 DNA is TGCGCCAGCAGCTTGGCTGGCTTTACCTACGAGCAGTACTTC. J is TRBJ2-7 and V is TRBV5-1; D gene unclear. With 0 bases removed from V and 2 bases from J, the gap between germline ends came to 9 bases. CDR1 SGHRS and CDR2 YFSETQ come from the germline V gene. The CDR3 is 14 residues long. Using reference TRBV5-1 and TRBJ2-7 for the parts outside the CDR3, the full variable domain is KAGVTQTPRYLIKTRGQQVTLSCSPISGHRSVSWYQQTPGQGLQFLFEYFSETQRNKGNFPGRFSGRQFSNSRSEMNVSTLELGDSALYLCASSLAGFTYEQYFGPGTRLTVT.

The chain couples TRBV18 to TRBJ2-4; TRBD1 matches 11 bases. The CDR3 runs to 17 residues. CDR1 KGHSH and CDR2 LQKENI come from the germline V gene. The V segment lost 0 bases and the J segment 1 base; nucleotides outside the gene matches: 2. The CDR3 region is CASSPPGQGDAKNIQYF. The CDR3 DNA is TGTGCCAGCTCACCACCGGGACAGGGGGACGCCAAAAACATTCAGTACTTC.

This chain links TRBV2 with TRBJ2-2; 7 bases are a match to TRBD1. The germline V gene encodes CDR1 SNHLY and CDR2 FYNNEI. The CDR3 spans 16 residues. V shed 6 bases, J shed 5 bases, and the junction held 12 bases outside the gene matches. The DNA for the CDR3 is TGTGCCAGCAGCCCAGACAGGGCTGGAAGAACCGGGGAGCTGTTTTTT. Its translation is CASSPDRAGRTGELFF.